The rows below give T cell receptor beta chains drawn from one sample of a study of T cells in Graves' hyperthyroidism and ophthalmopathy. TCRdb fed the multiplex PCR reads into MiXCR, producing one record per CDR3 protein. The sample lists roughly 500,000 distinct CDR3 sequences, 46% occurring once. Sequencing was carried out using peripheral blood or thyroid tissue (not recorded which). The receptors were gathered from an adult woman with Graves' disease, either hyperthyroidism or ophthalmopathy (not recorded which). The CDR3 runs from the conserved cysteine through the conserved F or W. D genes are given only for firm matches. Not all rows give a size; the values are once, few, many and, for expanded clones, a class.

clone_size	d_call	cdr3_length	j_call	v_call	cdr3_nt	cdr3_aa
.	.	14	TRBJ1-5	TRBV3-1	TGTGCCAGCAGCCAACCGGGGGAGCAGCAGCCCCAGCATTTT	CASSQPGEQQPQHF
many	TRBD2	17	TRBJ2-2	TRBV5-4	TGTGCCAGCAGCCCCGGAGTGGGACTAGCTCACACCGGGGAGCTGTTTTTT	CASSPGVGLAHTGELFF
.	.	13	TRBJ1-1	TRBV10-3	TGTGCCATCACGGGGGGGGTGAACACTGAAGCTTTCTTT	CAITGGVNTEAFF
few	.	14	TRBJ2-5	TRBV24-1	TGTGCCACCCCGGGACGGGTCCCTAAAGAGACCCAGTACTTC	CATPGRVPKETQYF
many	.	16	TRBJ1-3	TRBV9	TGTGCCAGCAGCGTACAGGGTCCCATATCTGGAAACACCATATATTTT	CASSVQGPISGNTIYF
.	TRBD1	14	TRBJ1-5	TRBV30	TGTGCCTGGAGTGTCGGGACAGGGAACAGCCCCCAGCATTTT	CAWSVGTGNSPQHF
.	TRBD1	15	TRBJ2-7	TRBV13	TGTGCCAGCAGCTTAGCCCGAGGGACAGGGGGCGAGCAGTACTTC	CASSLARGTGGEQYF
.	.	16	TRBJ1-2	TRBV7-8	TGTGCCAGCAGCCAAGATCGTGGGGTGAAAGGATATGGCTACACCTTC	CASSQDRGVKGYGYTF
many	.	13	TRBJ1-1	TRBV6-2/TRBV6-3	TGTGCCAGCAACGCCGACGGGAACACTGAAGCTTTCTTT	CASNADGNTEAFF
many	TRBD2	15	TRBJ2-7	TRBV10-3	TGTGCCATCAGTGAGTCAACTAGCGGGAGGCACGAGCAGTACTTC	CAISESTSGRHEQYF
many	.	15	TRBJ1-1	TRBV4-1	TGCGCCAGCAGCCAAGATCGCGTGCCGAACACTGAAGCTTTCTTT	CASSQDRVPNTEAFF
.	TRBD2	16	TRBJ2-5	TRBV7-2	TGTGCCAGCAGCTTACCTCTAGCGGGACTTAAAGAGACCCAGTACTTC	CASSLPLAGLKETQYF
few	.	11	TRBJ1-1	TRBV30	TGTGCCTGGAGTGCCCCCACTGAAGCTTTCTTT	CAWSAPTEAFF
.	.	13	TRBJ1-6	TRBV10-1	TGCGCCAGCAGTGGGCAGGGTGATTCACCCCTCCACTTT	CASSGQGDSPLHF
few	.	13	TRBJ2-2	TRBV15	TGTGCCACAGAGACAGGGAACACCGGGGAGCTGTTTTTT	CATETGNTGELFF
few	.	13	TRBJ1-2	TRBV14	TGTGCCAGCAGCCATAGTCTAACGTATGGCTACACCTTC	CASSHSLTYGYTF
few	TRBD2	15	TRBJ2-3	TRBV24-1	TGTGCCACCAGAGGTCCGGGAGGGCCCGGAGATACGCAGTATTTT	CATRGPGGPGDTQYF
.	.	13	TRBJ1-2	TRBV4-3	TGCGCCAGCAGCCAAGGAAACAGGGACGGCTACACCTTC	CASSQGNRDGYTF
.	TRBD1	14	TRBJ2-5	TRBV5-4	TGTGCCAGCAGCAGAAACAGGGGGCGAGAGACCCAGTACTTC	CASSRNRGRETQYF
many	TRBD2	16	TRBJ2-7	TRBV9	TGTGCCAGCAGCGTAGCTGGTATAGCGGGGATTAGCGAGCAGTACTTC	CASSVAGIAGISEQYF
.	.	11	TRBJ2-1	TRBV10-3	TGTGCCATCAGAGGGAACAATGAGCAGTTCTTC	CAIRGNNEQFF
many	.	14	TRBJ2-5	TRBV28	TGTGCCAGCAGTTTAATGTTAGCCGAGGAGACCCAGTACTTC	CASSLMLAEETQYF
.	.	14	TRBJ2-7	TRBV2	TGTGCCAGCAGTGAAGGGGCACAGGGAGGGCAGCAGTACTTC	CASSEGAQGGQQYF
many	TRBD1	16	TRBJ2-6	TRBV7-3	TGTGCCAGCAGCTTAAACAGGGGTGCTGGGGCCAACGTCCTGACTTTC	CASSLNRGAGANVLTF
once	TRBD2	18	TRBJ2-7	TRBV7-2	TGTGCCAGCAGCCCTCCTCTCCAGGTAGCGGGAGCCTCAAGCGAGCAGTACTTC	CASSPPLQVAGASSEQYF
many	TRBD1	13	TRBJ1-5	TRBV19	TGTGCCAGTAAGGACAGGGATTTCCAGCCCCAGCATTTT	CASKDRDFQPQHF
many	.	12	TRBJ2-7	TRBV7-2	TGTGCCAGCAGCGCGGTGAGCTACGAGCAGTACTTC	CASSAVSYEQYF
many	TRBD1	16	TRBJ2-2	TRBV2	TGTGCCAGCAGTGTATTGACAGGGCTCAACACCGGGGAGCTGTTTTTT	CASSVLTGLNTGELFF
.	.	16	TRBJ2-5	TRBV7-9	TGTGCCAGCAGCTTGTACGGGGGCGTTAACCAAGAGACCCAGTACTTC	CASSLYGGVNQETQYF
once	TRBD2	14	TRBJ2-7	TRBV10-3	TGTGCCATCAGTGAGTCGGGAGGGGACCTCGAGCAGTACTTC	CAISESGGDLEQYF
.	.	15	TRBJ2-7	TRBV2	TGTGCCAGCCGATCCTGGGGCAGGGGAAGCAACGAGCAGTACTTC	CASRSWGRGSNEQYF
many	.	15	TRBJ2-2	TRBV2	TGTGCCAGCAGTGACAGGGGGGTCAACACCGGGGAGCTGTTTTTT	CASSDRGVNTGELFF
few	.	16	TRBJ1-3	TRBV4-3	TGCGCCAGCAGTCTACAGAGCCCTTCCGTTGGAGACACCATATATTTT	CASSLQSPSVGDTIYF
.	.	11	TRBJ2-2	TRBV9	.	CASSVAGSCFF
many	.	12	TRBJ1-2	TRBV20-1	TGCAGTGCCACCTCTCACCATGATGGCTACACCTTC	CSATSHHDGYTF
many	TRBD2	11	TRBJ2-3	TRBV7-2	TGTGCCAGCAGCTCAACGACTAGCGAGTATTTT	CASSSTTSEYF
.	.	15	TRBJ1-1	TRBV27	TGTGCCAGCAGTTTAAGTAAGGGCGGGAGCCCTGAAGCTTTCTTT	CASSLSKGGSPEAFF
many	.	12	TRBJ1-1	TRBV29-1	TGCAGCGTCGCTAGGGCGAACACTGAAGCTTTCTTT	CSVARANTEAFF
.	.	16	TRBJ1-2	TRBV29-1	TGCAGCGCCTGTGCCAGCGGGGGAGGAGGCAACTATGGCTACACCTTC	CSACASGGGGNYGYTF
.	TRBD1	14	TRBJ1-5	TRBV10-3	TGTGCCACAAGACAGGGTTATAGCAATCAGCCCCAGCATTTT	CATRQGYSNQPQHF
.	TRBD1	15	TRBJ1-1	TRBV12-3/TRBV12-4	TGTGCCAGCAGTTTAGTCGGGACAGGGAACACTGAAGCTTTCTTT	CASSLVGTGNTEAFF
.	TRBD1	14	TRBJ1-3	TRBV15	TGTGCCCCAGACAGGGGAAACTCTGGAAACACCATATATTTT	CAPDRGNSGNTIYF
.	.	14	TRBJ1-1	TRBV29-1	TGCAGCGTTGAATCGGGACGGCTGAACACTGAAGCTTTCTTT	CSVESGRLNTEAFF
.	.	13	TRBJ1-3	TRBV25-1	TGTGCCAGCAGTGAACCCGGACGGCGGGCCATATATTTT	CASSEPGRRAIYF
.	.	14	TRBJ2-7	TRBV7-9	TGTGCCAGCAGCACGTGGACTATTTACAATGAGCAGTACTTC	CASSTWTIYNEQYF
.	TRBD1	13	TRBJ2-5	TRBV20-1	TGCAGTGCTAGCCGGGACAGGGGTGAGACCCAGTACTTC	CSASRDRGETQYF